Here is one TCR beta chain with its context. Its binding antigen is unknown. Per-base quality was not reported, and no clone a single base away is much larger than it. High-throughput TCRbeta CDR3 sequencing of frozen genomic DNA was performed by immunoSEQ, including PCR amplification, mapping, bias correction and internal controls. Regarding the original processing steps: Productive rearrangements were retained, and unique TCRbeta sequences were defined by the CDR3 nucleotide sequence together with the V and J gene. For classification of a sequence as donor-reactive, at least 5-fold expansion in CFSE-low cells relative to unstimulated pre-transplant cells and a frequency of at least 0.01% were required. Per-subject minimum frequency thresholds, based on the lowest-template unstimulated sample, ensured at least 90% detection power. Repertoire turnover was measured by Jensen-Shannon divergence between the top 1000 TCRbeta sequences post- and pre-transplant. Two-sided Fisher's exact tests were used to test for changes in how often donor-reactive sequences were detected. Entries here come from immuneACCESS through TCRdb and include only in-frame sequences with V and J called. Some clones fail to appear in such tables; in the studies checked, an unresolved V gene covers under half of the shortfall, and the cause of the remainder is unknown. V, J and clone size are taken as reported in that table, and D and trimming were inferred from the DNA itself. Present in this sample are approximately 12,000 clones, around 74% of which were seen just once. The ten top clones hold 25% to 40% of the sample.

Thawed unstimulated PBMCs were stained for CD3, CD4 and CD8 and FACS-sorted into CD3+CD4+ and CD3+CD8+ populations. All 8 studied subjects were randomized to withdrawal of immunosuppression. The Qiagen DNeasy Blood and Tissue Kit was used for isolation of genomic DNA. This sample stems from a study of T cell clones after liver transplantation (dated by TCRdb to about 2019). Some background on the complete study: The samples were obtained from ITN030ST, a randomized trial that attempted immunosuppression withdrawal within 2 years after liver transplantation. Donor-reactive T cell clones were identified using TCRbeta sequencing after a pre-transplant mixed lymphocyte reaction and were then followed in post-transplant blood. As an antigen-independent comparator for donor-reactive sequences, third party-reactive TCRbeta sequences were also identified from pre-transplant MLRs. Three of the eight recipients were HCV-positive; the others were transplanted for non-autoimmune, non-viral indications. No induction therapy was given to the subjects, and standard immunosuppression was administered until randomization at 12-24 months post-transplant. To count as tolerant, a recipient had to stay completely off immunosuppression for at least one year without liver enzymes climbing beyond twice the upper limit of normal. Blood samples were taken pre-transplant, pre-randomization before withdrawal, and post-randomization after full withdrawal or failed withdrawal. The study cohort included 8 liver transplant recipients, of whom 3 were classified as tolerant and 5 as non-tolerant. General conclusions and limits of the study: The decline in donor-reactive sequences exceeded the decline in third party-reactive sequences, suggesting partial antigen-specific deletion that was unrelated to withdrawal success. The conclusions were considered preliminary, being limited by small, heterogeneous patient numbers and non-standardized post-transplant time points. Circulating donor-reactive CD4 TCRbeta sequences fell significantly post-transplant in most of the 8 subjects, irrespective of tolerance or HCV status. Low numbers of available donor cells limited the measurable donor-reactive repertoire in a couple of subjects. When repertoire turnover was accounted for, significantly reduced detection of donor-reactive sequences was found in 7 of 8 subjects for CD4 and in 8 of 8 subjects for CD8. Since no allograft tissue specimens were available, donor-reactive T cells may have migrated into the graft instead of being deleted.

The CDR3 contains 12 residues, cysteine and phenylalanine counted. Solely the CDR3 DNA is kept, with 36 bases framed from the first base. CDR1 is given as MNHEY and CDR2 as SMNVEV, both from the germline V gene (reference sequence). Relative to germline, V is 3 bases shorter and J is 4 bases shorter, with 7 bases between their ends. The TCR originated in a human patient who received a liver transplant. Some T cells present after a transplant may be cells of the graft donor. The sequence links TRBV27 to TRBJ2-7; possibly the D gene is TRBD2, per 5 matching bases. The specimen was CD8+ T cells from blood, collected at the 22-month timepoint. CDR3 protein: CASSFTGYEQYF. The nucleotide sequence reads as follows: TGTGCCAGCAGTTTTACGGGGTACGAGCAGTACTTC.